This T cell receptor (beta chain) was profiled in a study of T cells in Graves' hyperthyroidism and ophthalmopathy. Whole-study findings and limits: Ophthalmopathy, which appeared later, was predicted by the model a median roughly 6.5 months before onset.

This clonotype has a count of ten or more. The antigen is not known. The source material, RNA transcripts, was used to amplify TCR beta CDR3 regions. Initially, a first-round RT-PCR of the TCR CDR3 employed the HTBI primer set. Each CDR3 protein gets one entry after TCRdb re-called the multiplex PCR reads with MiXCR. The profile shows roughly 740,000 distinct CDR3 sequences, over 15% of them singletons. J was trimmed by 9 bases and V by 7 bases; bases with no gene match: 12. Germline CDR1 reads SNHLY; CDR2 reads FYNNEI. This CDR3 is built from 15 residues. The source of this sequence is a man between 18 and 35 years old with Graves' hyperthyroidism. Source material: blood. The rearrangement joins TRBV2 to TRBJ2-1; 10 bases match TRBD2. CDR3 in amino acids: CASKIPFSGRSEQFF. In nucleotides, the CDR3 is TGTGCCAGCAAAATACCCTTTAGCGGGAGGAGTGAGCAGTTCTTC.